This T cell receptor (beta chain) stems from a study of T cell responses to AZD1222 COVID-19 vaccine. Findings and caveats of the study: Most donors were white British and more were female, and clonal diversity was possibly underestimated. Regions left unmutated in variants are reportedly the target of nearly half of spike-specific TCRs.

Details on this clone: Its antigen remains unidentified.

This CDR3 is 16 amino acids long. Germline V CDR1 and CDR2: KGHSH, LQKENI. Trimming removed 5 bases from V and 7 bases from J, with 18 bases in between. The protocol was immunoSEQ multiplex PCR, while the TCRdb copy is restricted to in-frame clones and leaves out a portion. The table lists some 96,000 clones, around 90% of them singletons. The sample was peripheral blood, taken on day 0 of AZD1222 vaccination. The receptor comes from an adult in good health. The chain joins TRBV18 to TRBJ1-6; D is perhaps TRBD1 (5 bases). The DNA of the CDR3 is TGTGCCAGCTCAACGCCGGGACTATCCCCCAATTCACCCCTCCACTTT. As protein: CASSTPGLSPNSPLHF.